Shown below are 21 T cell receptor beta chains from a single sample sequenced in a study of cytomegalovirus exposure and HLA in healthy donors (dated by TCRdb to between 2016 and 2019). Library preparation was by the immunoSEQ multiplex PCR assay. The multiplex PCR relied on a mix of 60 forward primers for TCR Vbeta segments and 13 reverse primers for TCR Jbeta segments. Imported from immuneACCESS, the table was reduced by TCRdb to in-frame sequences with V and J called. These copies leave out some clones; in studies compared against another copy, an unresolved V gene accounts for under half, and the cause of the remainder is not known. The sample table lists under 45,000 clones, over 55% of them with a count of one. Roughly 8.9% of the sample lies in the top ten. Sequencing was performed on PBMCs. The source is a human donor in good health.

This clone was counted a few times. The CDR3 bases are TGCGCCAGCAGCCAAGGCCGGGCAGGGTCTGGAAACACCATATATTTT. Translating gives CASSQGRAGSGNTIYF. V is TRBV4-1 and J is TRBJ1-3; a possible D gene is TRBD1 (5 bases). Trimming took 1 base from V and 1 from J, leaving 11 bases between them. The CDR3 is 16 amino acids. Germline V gene data show CDR1 as MGHRA and CDR2 as YSYEKL.

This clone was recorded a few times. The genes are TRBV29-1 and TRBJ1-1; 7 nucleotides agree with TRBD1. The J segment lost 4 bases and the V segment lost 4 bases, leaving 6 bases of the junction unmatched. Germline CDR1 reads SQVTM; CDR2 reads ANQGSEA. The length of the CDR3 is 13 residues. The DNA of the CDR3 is TGCAGCGTTGCCATGACAGGGAGCACTGAAGCTTTCTTT. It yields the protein CSVAMTGSTEAFF.

CDR3 sequence: CASSQESEETQYF. CDR3 DNA: TGCGCCAGCAGCCAAGAGTCCGAAGAGACCCAGTACTTC. The rearrangement links TRBV4-3 to TRBJ2-5, with no clear D. CDR1 is LGHNA, CDR2 YSLEER, per germline. Trimming cost V 0 bases and J 3 bases, with 5 bases left between them. The CDR3 spans 13 residues.

This CDR3 reads CASSRRWGETQYF. The CDR3, as DNA: TGTGCCAGCAGCCGTAGATGGGGCGAGACCCAGTACTTC. This rearrangement joins TRBV5-8 to TRBJ2-5; D may be TRBD1 (5 bases). V lost 4 bases, J lost 5 bases, and 12 bases lay in between. The V gene's germline CDR1 is SGHTS and CDR2 YDEGEE. The CDR3 length is 13 residues.

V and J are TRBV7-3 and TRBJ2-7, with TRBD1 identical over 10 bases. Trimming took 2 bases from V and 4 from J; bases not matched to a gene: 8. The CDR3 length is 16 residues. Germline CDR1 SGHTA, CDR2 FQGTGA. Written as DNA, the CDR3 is TGTGCCAGCAGCTTAGGATTCGTGGACAGGGGGTACGAGCAGTACTTC. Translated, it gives CASSLGFVDRGYEQYF.

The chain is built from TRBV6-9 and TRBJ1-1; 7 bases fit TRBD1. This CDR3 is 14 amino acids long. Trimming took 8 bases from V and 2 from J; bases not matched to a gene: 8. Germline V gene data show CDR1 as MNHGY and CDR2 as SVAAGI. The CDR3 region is CASVPDRNNTEAFF. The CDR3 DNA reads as TGTGCCAGCGTTCCGGACAGGAATAACACTGAAGCTTTCTTT.

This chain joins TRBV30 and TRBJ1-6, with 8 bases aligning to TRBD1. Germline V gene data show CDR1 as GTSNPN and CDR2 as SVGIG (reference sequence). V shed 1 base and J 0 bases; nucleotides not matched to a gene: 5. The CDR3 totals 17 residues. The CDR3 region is CAWSATGVFSYNSPLHF. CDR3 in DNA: TGTGCCTGGAGTGCGACAGGGGTATTCTCCTATAATTCACCCCTCCACTTT.

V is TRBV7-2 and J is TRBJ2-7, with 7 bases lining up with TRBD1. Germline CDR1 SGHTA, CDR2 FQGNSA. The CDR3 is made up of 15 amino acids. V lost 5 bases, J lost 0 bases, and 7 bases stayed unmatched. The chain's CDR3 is CASSPKTGISYEQYF. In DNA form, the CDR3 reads TGTGCCAGCAGCCCCAAGACAGGGATCTCCTACGAGCAGTACTTC.

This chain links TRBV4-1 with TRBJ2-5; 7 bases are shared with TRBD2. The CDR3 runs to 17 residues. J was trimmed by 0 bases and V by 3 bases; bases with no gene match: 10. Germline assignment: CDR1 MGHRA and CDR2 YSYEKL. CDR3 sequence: CASSQRGAGVNQETQYF. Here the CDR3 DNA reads TGCGCCAGCAGCCAGCGAGGTGCGGGGGTCAACCAAGAGACCCAGTACTTC.

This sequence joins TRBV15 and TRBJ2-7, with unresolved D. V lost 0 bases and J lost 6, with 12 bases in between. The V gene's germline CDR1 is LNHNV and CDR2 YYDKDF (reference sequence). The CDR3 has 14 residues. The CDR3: CATSRDLSAGEQYF. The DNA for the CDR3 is TGTGCCACCAGCAGAGATCTGAGCGCTGGCGAGCAGTACTTC.

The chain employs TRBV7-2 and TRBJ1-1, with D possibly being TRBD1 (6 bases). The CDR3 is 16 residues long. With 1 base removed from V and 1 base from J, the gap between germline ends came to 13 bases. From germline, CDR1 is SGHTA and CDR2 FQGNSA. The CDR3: CASSLVKGVKNTEAFF. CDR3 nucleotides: TGTGCCAGCAGCTTAGTCAAGGGGGTGAAGAACACTGAAGCTTTCTTT.

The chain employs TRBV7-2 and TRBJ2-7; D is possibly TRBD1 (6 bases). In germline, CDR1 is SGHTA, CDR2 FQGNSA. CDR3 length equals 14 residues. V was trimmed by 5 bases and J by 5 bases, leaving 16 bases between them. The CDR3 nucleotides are TGTGCCAGCAGCCCCCCCGGACAGCCCCACGAGCAGTACTTC. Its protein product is CASSPPGQPHEQYF.

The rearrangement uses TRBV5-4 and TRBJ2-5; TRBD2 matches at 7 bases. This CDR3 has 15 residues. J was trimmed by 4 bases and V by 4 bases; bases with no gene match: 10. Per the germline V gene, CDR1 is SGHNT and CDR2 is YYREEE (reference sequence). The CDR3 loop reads CASSPGGSGRETQYF. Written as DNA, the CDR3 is TGTGCCAGCAGCCCGGGGGGTAGCGGGCGAGAGACCCAGTACTTC.

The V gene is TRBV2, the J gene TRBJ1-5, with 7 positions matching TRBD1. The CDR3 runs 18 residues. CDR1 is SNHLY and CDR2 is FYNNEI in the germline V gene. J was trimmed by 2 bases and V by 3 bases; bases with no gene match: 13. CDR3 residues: CASSDSFGRGNGNQPQHF. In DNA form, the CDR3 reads TGTGCCAGCAGTGATTCTTTCGGCAGGGGGAATGGCAATCAGCCCCAGCATTTT.

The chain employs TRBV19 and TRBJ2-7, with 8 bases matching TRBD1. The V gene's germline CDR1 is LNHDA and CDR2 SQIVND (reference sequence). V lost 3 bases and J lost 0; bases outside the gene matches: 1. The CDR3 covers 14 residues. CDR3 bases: TGTGCCAGTAGTATTCAGGGGGCCTCCTACGAGCAGTACTTC. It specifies CASSIQGASYEQYF.

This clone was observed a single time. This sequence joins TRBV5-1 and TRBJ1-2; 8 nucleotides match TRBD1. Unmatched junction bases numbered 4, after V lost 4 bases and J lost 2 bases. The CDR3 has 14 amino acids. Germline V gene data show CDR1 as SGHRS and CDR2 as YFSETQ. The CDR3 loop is CASSSGDRNYGYTF. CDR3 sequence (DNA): TGCGCCAGCAGCAGCGGGGACAGGAACTATGGCTACACCTTC.

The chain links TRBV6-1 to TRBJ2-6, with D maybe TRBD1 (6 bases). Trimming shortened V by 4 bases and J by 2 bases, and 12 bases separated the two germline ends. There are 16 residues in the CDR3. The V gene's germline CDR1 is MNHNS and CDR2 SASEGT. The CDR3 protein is CASSAGVGPGANVLTF. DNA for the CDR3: TGTGCCAGCAGTGCAGGGGTAGGGCCTGGGGCCAACGTCCTGACTTTC.

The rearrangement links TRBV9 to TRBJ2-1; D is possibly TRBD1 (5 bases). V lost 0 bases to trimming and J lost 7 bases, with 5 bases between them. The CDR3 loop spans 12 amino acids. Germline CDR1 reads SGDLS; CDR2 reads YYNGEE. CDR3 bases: TGTGCCAGCAGCGTAGGGACAAATGAGCAGTTCTTC. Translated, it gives CASSVGTNEQFF.

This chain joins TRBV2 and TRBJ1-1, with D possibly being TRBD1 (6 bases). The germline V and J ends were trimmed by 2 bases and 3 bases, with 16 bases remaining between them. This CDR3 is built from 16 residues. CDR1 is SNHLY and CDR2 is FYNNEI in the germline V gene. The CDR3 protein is CASSEPLRGIDTEAFF. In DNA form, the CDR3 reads TGTGCCAGCAGTGAACCTCTCAGGGGCATCGACACTGAAGCTTTCTTT.

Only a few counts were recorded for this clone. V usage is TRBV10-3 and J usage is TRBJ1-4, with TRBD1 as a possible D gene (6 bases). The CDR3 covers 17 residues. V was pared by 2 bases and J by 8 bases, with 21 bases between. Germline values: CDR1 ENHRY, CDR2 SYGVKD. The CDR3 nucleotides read TGTGCCATCAGTGAGAGGATCGGGGACAACGGCCGCGAAAAACTGTTTTTT. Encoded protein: CAISERIGDNGREKLFF.

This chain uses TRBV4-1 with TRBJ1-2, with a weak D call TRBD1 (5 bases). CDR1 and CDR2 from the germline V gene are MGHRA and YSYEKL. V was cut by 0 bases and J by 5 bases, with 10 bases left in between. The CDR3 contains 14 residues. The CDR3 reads CASSQDGPGYGYTF. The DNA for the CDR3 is TGCGCCAGCAGCCAAGATGGGCCAGGGTATGGCTACACCTTC.